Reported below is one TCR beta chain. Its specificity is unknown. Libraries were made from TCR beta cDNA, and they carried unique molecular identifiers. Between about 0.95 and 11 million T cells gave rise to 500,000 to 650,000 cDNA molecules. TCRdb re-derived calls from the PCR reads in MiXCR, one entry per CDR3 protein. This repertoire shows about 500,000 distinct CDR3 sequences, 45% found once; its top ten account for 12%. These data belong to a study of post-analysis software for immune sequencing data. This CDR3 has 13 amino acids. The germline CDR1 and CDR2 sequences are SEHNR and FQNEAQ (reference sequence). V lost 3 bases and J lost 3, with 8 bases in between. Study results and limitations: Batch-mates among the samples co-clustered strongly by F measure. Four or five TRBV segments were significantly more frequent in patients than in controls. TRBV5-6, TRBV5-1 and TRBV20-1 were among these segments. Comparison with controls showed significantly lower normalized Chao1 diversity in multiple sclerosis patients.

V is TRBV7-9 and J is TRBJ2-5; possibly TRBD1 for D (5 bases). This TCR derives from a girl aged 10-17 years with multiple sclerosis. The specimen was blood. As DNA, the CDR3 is TGTGCCAGCAGCTTGACAGCAAAAGAGACCCAGTACTTC. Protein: CASSLTAKETQYF.